One and the same sample provided the 19 T cell receptor beta chains below, sequenced in a study of CD8 T cells in ankylosing spondylitis. Regarding the study as a whole: Characteristic of ankylosing spondylitis blood, it appeared, was a TCR beta motif comprising roughly 8 highly homologous variants.

MiXCR was run by TCRdb on the 5' RACE reads, yielding one entry per CDR3 protein. The data hold about 450,000 distinct CDR3 sequences, with approximately 26% observed a single time. Their antigen targets remain unknown. The sample comprised blood, either unsorted or a sorted T cell fraction (not recorded which). These receptors were obtained from a male donor with ankylosing spondylitis.

There are a few counts of this clonotype. The chain is built from TRBV3-1 and TRBJ2-7, with TRBD2 matching 10 bases. The CDR3 sequence is 14 residues long. Germline CDR1 and CDR2: LGHDT and YNNKEL (reference sequence). Trimming took 8 bases from V and 5 from J; bases not matched to a gene: 9. The CDR3 is CASAGLAGVHEQYF. The CDR3, as DNA: TGTGCCAGCGCGGGGCTAGCGGGAGTGCACGAGCAGTACTTC.

This clonotype was found a few times. DNA for the CDR3: TGTGCCATCAGTGATCGGTGGGGGAACACTGAAGCTTTCTTT. Translated, it gives CAISDRWGNTEAFF. The V and J genes are TRBV10-3 and TRBJ1-1; no definite D call. This CDR3 is built from 14 residues. Looked up from germline, CDR1 is ENHRY and CDR2 is SYGVKD. V was clipped by 3 bases and J by 1 base, with 9 bases between them.

This clonotype has a handful of counts. The rearrangement joins TRBV5-6 to TRBJ2-7; possible D gene TRBD1, 5 bases. CDR1 and CDR2 (germline): SGHDT, YYEEEE. CDR3 length: 14 residues. V was trimmed by 0 bases and J by 3 bases, leaving 10 bases between them. CDR3 nucleotide sequence: TGTGCCAGCAGCTTGGGGGGCAGGGACTACGAGCAGTACGTC. It specifies CASSLGGRDYEQYV.

In this sample, this clonotype turned up a few times. V usage is TRBV12-3 or TRBV12-4 and J usage is TRBJ2-2; D is possibly TRBD2 (6 bases). The CDR3 has 16 amino acids. The V end was cut by 1 base, the J end by 5 bases, with 14 bases between. The CDR3 sequence: CASSLGTGGLTGELFF. The CDR3 coding sequence is TGTGCCAGCAGTTTAGGTACAGGAGGGCTTACCGGGGAGCTGTTTTTT.

This clonotype was observed a handful of times. The chain combines TRBV6-1 with TRBJ2-7; TRBD2 matches at 9 bases. J gave up 4 bases and V 3 bases, and 4 bases lay outside the gene matches. CDR1 MNHNS and CDR2 SASEGT come from the germline V gene. The CDR3 is 14 amino acids. CDR3 in amino acids: CASSEASGTYEQYF. CDR3 nucleotide sequence: TGTGCCAGCAGTGAGGCTAGCGGGACTTACGAGCAGTACTTC.

This clonotype appeared a few times. The chain carries TRBV10-3 and TRBJ2-3, with D tentatively TRBD1 (5 bases). The V end lost 6 bases, the J end lost 5 bases, and 12 bases lay between the germline ends. Germline V gene sequence: CDR1 ENHRY, CDR2 SYGVKD. There are 13 residues in the CDR3. The DNA of the CDR3 is TGTGCCATCAGAGGGCAGGGCCGAGATACGCAGTATTTT. Translated: CAIRGQGRDTQYF.

The rearrangement links TRBV2 to TRBJ2-1; 8 bases align to TRBD1. The CDR3 is 15 residues long. V lost 6 bases and J lost 4; bases outside the gene matches: 8. The V gene's germline CDR1 is SNHLY and CDR2 FYNNEI. In DNA form, the CDR3 reads TGTGCCAGCAGCTATGGACAGGGAGCGTACAATGAGCAGTTCTTC. This sequence encodes CASSYGQGAYNEQFF.

Only a few counts were recorded for this clonotype. The chain links TRBV4-1 to TRBJ2-1; 8 bases map to TRBD2. The trim removed 0 bases at V and 8 bases at J, leaving 6 bases unmatched. This CDR3 contains 15 residues. Per germline, CDR1 MGHRA and CDR2 YSYEKL. CDR3 amino acids: CASSQDQREFDEQFF. In nucleotides, the CDR3 is TGCGCCAGCAGCCAAGACCAGCGGGAGTTCGATGAGCAGTTCTTC.

V and J are TRBV5-1 and TRBJ2-7; D remains ambiguous. Per germline, CDR1 SGHRS and CDR2 YFSETQ. This CDR3 region has 14 residues. Trimming left V 4 bases short and J 0 bases short, with 11 bases between. The CDR3 is CASSQDGSSYEQYF. In nucleotides, the CDR3 is TGCGCCAGCAGCCAGGACGGAAGCTCCTACGAGCAGTACTTC.

This clonotype was counted a few times. This chain joins TRBV11-1 and TRBJ2-6, with 9 bases fitting TRBD2. Germline V gene lookup returns CDR1 SGHAT and CDR2 FQDESV (reference sequence). V lost 5 bases, J lost 1 base, and 12 bases stayed unmatched. The CDR3 loop spans 19 amino acids. The CDR3 region is CASSAHLLAGSSGANVLTF. The CDR3 region has the DNA TGTGCCAGCAGCGCACACTTGCTAGCGGGATCATCTGGGGCCAACGTCCTGACTTTC. Using reference TRBV11-1 and TRBJ2-6 for the parts outside the CDR3, the full variable domain is EAEVAQSPRYKITEKSQAVAFWCDPISGHATLYWYRQILGQGPELLVQFQDESVVDDSQLPKDRFSAERLKGVDSTLKIQPAELGDSAMYLCASSAHLLAGSSGANVLTFGAGSRLTVL.

This clonotype was observed a few times. The rearrangement links TRBV20-1 to TRBJ2-7; 7 bases line up with TRBD2. Trimming took 1 base from V and 4 from J; bases not matched to a gene: 10. In germline, CDR1 is DFQATT, CDR2 SNEGSKA (reference sequence). CDR3 length equals 15 residues. In nucleotides, the CDR3 is TGCAGTGCTAGAGCCCCCCGGGACTACTTTTACGAGCAGTACTTC. Translated: CSARAPRDYFYEQYF.

This clonotype was detected only a few times. The chain uses TRBV6-1 and TRBJ2-4, with D perhaps matching TRBD1 or TRBD2 (5 bases each). Germline V gene lookup returns CDR1 MNHNS and CDR2 SASEGT. The CDR3 sequence is 17 residues long. V lost 8 bases and J 0 bases, leaving 20 bases between the germline ends. The CDR3 loop reads CASARDGSRSAKNIQYF. Written as DNA, the CDR3 is TGTGCCAGCGCCCGGGACGGATCCCGCTCAGCCAAAAACATTCAGTACTTC.

The V and J genes are TRBV5-1 and TRBJ1-1; D possibly corresponds to TRBD1 (5 bases). V lost 4 bases, J lost 1 base, and 11 bases lay in between. Germline CDR1 reads SGHRS; CDR2 reads YFSETQ. The CDR3 length is 14 residues. In DNA form, the CDR3 reads TGCGCCAGCAGCCGTATTGACAGGAACACTGAAGCTTTCTTT. It specifies CASSRIDRNTEAFF. Variable domain in full (rest from reference TRBV5-1 and TRBJ1-1): KAGVTQTPRYLIKTRGQQVTLSCSPISGHRSVSWYQQTPGQGLQFLFEYFSETQRNKGNFPGRFSGRQFSNSRSEMNVSTLELGDSALYLCASSRIDRNTEAFFGQGTRLTVV.

This clonotype was picked up a small number of times. The rearrangement links TRBV7-9 to TRBJ2-1; TRBD2 is a possible D gene (6 bases). The CDR3 loop spans 13 amino acids. V lost 4 bases and J lost 9, with 13 bases in between. Germline V CDR1 and CDR2: SEHNR, FQNEAQ (reference sequence). The DNA of the CDR3 is TGTGCCAGCAGCTCTGGATGGGGAGGTGAGCAGTTCTTC. This encodes CASSSGWGGEQFF.

The CDR3 region has the DNA TGTGCCAGCAGTGAAGTAAGCCAGGGGGTCTTTGCCTACGAGCAGTACTTC. Translating it yields CASSEVSQGVFAYEQYF. The J gene is TRBJ2-7, the V gene TRBV6-1; 7 nucleotides match TRBD1. Germline-derived CDR1 and CDR2 are MNHNS and SASEGT. V shed 1 base and J 2 bases; nucleotides not matched to a gene: 11. This CDR3 is 17 amino acids long.

V gene TRBV4-1 combines with J gene TRBJ2-7, with 9 bases fitting TRBD2. V shed 0 bases and J 2 bases; nucleotides not matched to a gene: 2. The CDR3 is 15 residues long. Germline V gene lookup returns CDR1 MGHRA and CDR2 YSYEKL. The DNA for the CDR3 is TGCGCCAGCAGCCAAGATCTAGCGGGGACCTACGAGCAGTACGTC. Its protein is CASSQDLAGTYEQYV.

CDR3 region: CASTLAGEGETQYF. The CDR3 region has the DNA TGCGCCAGCACCCTAGCGGGAGAGGGAGAGACCCAGTACTTC. The V call is TRBV5-1, the J call TRBJ2-5; 10 bases align to TRBD2. Germline CDR1 and CDR2: SGHRS and YFSETQ. CDR3 size: 14 residues. V shed 6 bases and J 4 bases; nucleotides not matched to a gene: 6.

This clonotype was seen a few times. The CDR3 DNA reads as TGTGCCAGCAGCTCTGACAGGGGTCTCGAGCAGTACTTC. It specifies CASSSDRGLEQYF. The chain couples TRBV7-2 to TRBJ2-7; the match to TRBD1 covers 8 bases. Per germline, CDR1 SGHTA and CDR2 FQGNSA. The length of the CDR3 is 13 residues. V lost 4 bases, J lost 6 bases, and 5 bases stayed unmatched.

The V gene is TRBV7-9, the J gene TRBJ1-2; D is uncertain. V lost 5 bases to trimming and J lost 6 bases, with 13 bases between them. The CDR3 is made up of 13 amino acids. Germline V CDR1 and CDR2: SEHNR, FQNEAQ (reference sequence). CDR3 sequence reads: CASSLSGSDGYTF. The CDR3 DNA reads as TGTGCCAGCAGCCTATCAGGATCAGATGGCTACACCTTC.